These 17 T cell receptor beta chains came from one sample sequenced in a study of T-cell reconstitution after alpha-beta-depleted transplantation in children. Unique molecular identifiers were built into the TCRbeta library. TCRdb fed the PCR reads into MiXCR, producing one record per CDR3 protein. The table lists a few hundred thousand distinct CDR3 sequences, around 13% of them singletons. This specimen consisted of PBMCs, mostly from graft donor cells, obtained 360 days after TCRalphabeta/CD19-depleted stem cell transplant. Receptors were obtained from a male patient between 10 and 17 years old who had a stem cell transplant for acute myeloid leukemia, so the T cells may come from the graft donor.

This rearrangement joins TRBV7-3 to TRBJ2-2; a possible D gene is TRBD2 (7 bases). In germline, CDR1 is SGHTA, CDR2 FQGTGA. The CDR3 consists of 16 residues. Trimming cost V 4 bases and J 5 bases, with 17 bases left between them. The chain's CDR3 is CASSSKGGGWTGELFF. The DNA for the CDR3 is TGTGCCAGCAGCTCCAAAGGGGGGGGATGGACCGGGGAGCTGTTTTTT.

This clonotype has at least ten counts. CDR3 region: CASSLAGLSTDTQYF. CDR3 in DNA: TGTGCCAGCAGCTTAGCTGGTCTGAGCACAGATACGCAGTATTTT. The rearrangement links TRBV7-2 to TRBJ2-3; unclear D gene. The CDR3 has 15 amino acids. V was pared by 0 bases and J by 0 bases, with 7 bases between. Germline assignment: CDR1 SGHTA and CDR2 FQGNSA.

The rearrangement links TRBV6-5 to TRBJ2-7; D gene uncertain. V dropped 0 bases and J dropped 3 bases, with 12 bases sitting between them. In germline, CDR1 is MNHEY, CDR2 SVGAGI. The CDR3 spans 15 residues. The CDR3 sequence is CASSYSVLGLYEQYF. For the CDR3, the DNA is TGTGCCAGCAGTTACTCGGTGCTGGGTCTCTACGAGCAGTACTTC.

This clonotype occurred a few times. The rearrangement uses TRBV20-1 and TRBJ2-1, with 11 bases lining up with TRBD1. The junction had 8 bases not matched to a gene; V was cut back by 2 bases and J by 5 bases. The germline V gene encodes CDR1 DFQATT and CDR2 SNEGSKA (reference sequence). CDR3 size: 16 residues. CDR3 loop: CSARPPRDRGDNEQFF. In nucleotides, the CDR3 is TGCAGTGCTAGACCACCACGGGACAGGGGGGACAATGAGCAGTTCTTC.

The chain links TRBV28 to TRBJ2-3; no definite D call. Trimming removed 4 bases from V and 0 bases from J, with 17 bases in between. CDR3 length: 17 amino acids. Germline CDR1 and CDR2: MDHEN and SYDVKM. The CDR3 spells CASSSPGNRFSTDTQYF. In DNA form, the CDR3 reads TGTGCCAGCAGTTCCCCAGGCAATAGATTTAGCACAGATACGCAGTATTTT.

The table lists this clonotype with many counts. The CDR3 DNA is TGCAGCGTGGCAGGACTAGCGGGAGTCTACGAGCAGTACTTC. Protein product: CSVAGLAGVYEQYF. The chain recombines TRBV29-1 with TRBJ2-7; 13 bases are a match to TRBD2. V shed 6 bases and J 3 bases; nucleotides not matched to a gene: 5. Germline CDR1 reads SQVTM; CDR2 reads ANQGSEA. CDR3 length: 14 residues.

This clonotype was seen only a few times. J is TRBJ2-2 and V is TRBV30; possible D gene TRBD1, 6 bases. The ends were cut back, 3 bases at V and 5 bases at J, with 10 bases in the middle. The CDR3 has 13 amino acids. Germline loops: CDR1 GTSNPN, CDR2 SVGIG (reference sequence). CDR3 sequence (DNA): TGTGCCTGGAGCCAACAGGGTACCGGGGAGCTGTTTTTT. Amino acids: CAWSQQGTGELFF. Variable domain in full (rest from reference TRBV30 and TRBJ2-2): SQTIHQWPATLVQPVGSPLSLECTVEGTSNPNLYWYRQAAGRGLQLLFYSVGIGQISSEVPQNLSASRPQDRQFILSSKKLLLSDSGFYLCAWSQQGTGELFFGEGSRLTVL.

The chain is built from TRBV7-6 and TRBJ2-7, with TRBD1 matching 9 bases. After removal of 5 bases from V and 4 bases from J, the junction contained 12 bases not matched to a gene. Looked up from germline, CDR1 is SGHVS and CDR2 is FNYEAQ. The CDR3 length is 16 residues. In nucleotides, the CDR3 is TGTGCCAGCAGCCCAAGTCCTGGACAGGGGAGGTACGAGCAGTACTTC. It yields the protein CASSPSPGQGRYEQYF.

This clonotype was recorded at least ten times. The rearrangement joins TRBV4-1 to TRBJ2-1; 7 bases agree with TRBD2. This CDR3 is built from 15 residues. V was pared by 4 bases and J by 4 bases, with 7 bases of the junction left unmatched. Germline-derived CDR1 and CDR2 are MGHRA and YSYEKL. CDR3 in DNA: TGCGCCAGCAGCCTAGACCCCGGGGGGTACAATGAGCAGTTCTTC. This sequence encodes CASSLDPGGYNEQFF.

This clonotype came up a few times. The chain recombines TRBV29-1 with TRBJ2-3; the D is unclear. The CDR3 is made up of 13 amino acids. V lost 5 bases and J 4 bases, leaving 13 bases between the germline ends. Germline CDR1 is SQVTM and CDR2 is ANQGSEA. This chain's CDR3 is CSVPPTRADTQYF. CDR3 in DNA: TGCAGCGTTCCTCCGACCCGGGCAGATACGCAGTATTTT.

The rearrangement links TRBV27 to TRBJ2-5, with 11 bases that match TRBD2. Trimming took 3 bases from V and 5 from J; bases not matched to a gene: 2. In germline, CDR1 is MNHEY, CDR2 SMNVEV (reference sequence). There are 14 residues in the CDR3. CDR3 coding DNA: TGTGCCAGCAGTTTGGGACTAGCGGCGGAGACCCAGTACTTC. Encoded protein: CASSLGLAAETQYF.

V usage is TRBV7-8 and J usage is TRBJ2-7; possibly TRBD1 for D (5 bases). The CDR3 consists of 15 residues. In germline, CDR1 is SGHVS, CDR2 FQNEAQ. The V end lost 1 base, the J end lost 4 bases, and 14 bases lay between the germline ends. CDR3 residues: CASSLGTRGNYEQYF. The CDR3 DNA reads TGTGCCAGCAGCTTAGGGACAAGGGGCAATTACGAGCAGTACTTC.

This clonotype showed up many times. The V call is TRBV12-3 or TRBV12-4, the J call TRBJ2-7, with D perhaps TRBD1 (5 bases). There are 15 residues in the CDR3. The V and J ends lost 2 bases and 4 bases respectively, with 15 bases between them. DNA for the CDR3: TGTGCCAGCAGTTTAATCAAGGGGTGGATTTACGAGCAGTACTTC. Amino acids: CASSLIKGWIYEQYF.

This clonotype has a count of ten or more. This sequence joins TRBV7-6 and TRBJ2-7, with 12 bases aligning to TRBD2. Per the germline V gene, CDR1 is SGHVS and CDR2 is FNYEAQ. The CDR3 covers 16 residues. V lost 2 bases, J lost 0 bases, and 2 bases stayed unmatched. The CDR3: CASSLLAGGDSYEQYF. The CDR3 bases are TGTGCCAGCAGCTTACTAGCGGGAGGGGACTCCTACGAGCAGTACTTC.

The V gene is TRBV20-1, the J gene TRBJ2-3, with 8 positions matching TRBD2. Germline trimming cut 2 bases from V and 11 bases from J; bases unmatched to any gene: 15. The germline V gene has CDR1 DFQATT and CDR2 SNEGSKA (reference sequence). This CDR3 is 15 amino acids long. CDR3 sequence: CSARPGGLNALGQYF. The CDR3 DNA reads TGCAGTGCTAGACCGGGAGGGCTGAATGCACTAGGGCAGTATTTT.

A few counts support this clonotype. This chain uses TRBV20-1 with TRBJ1-1; D may be TRBD1 (5 bases). Trimming removed 3 bases at V and 0 bases at J, with 23 bases between. CDR1 is DFQATT, CDR2 SNEGSKA, per germline (reference sequence). This CDR3 is built from 18 residues. CDR3: CSASPDSLLSSMNTEAFF. DNA for the CDR3: TGCAGTGCTAGTCCCGACAGCCTCTTATCTTCCATGAACACTGAAGCTTTCTTT.

V usage is TRBV12-5 and J usage is TRBJ2-1; D is possibly TRBD2 (5 bases). The CDR3 sequence is 12 residues long. V was cut by 3 bases and J by 9 bases, with 9 bases left in between. From germline, CDR1 is LGHNT and CDR2 FRNRAP. The CDR3 protein is CASGFERGEQFF. The CDR3 DNA reads as TGTGCTAGTGGTTTCGAACGGGGTGAGCAGTTCTTC.